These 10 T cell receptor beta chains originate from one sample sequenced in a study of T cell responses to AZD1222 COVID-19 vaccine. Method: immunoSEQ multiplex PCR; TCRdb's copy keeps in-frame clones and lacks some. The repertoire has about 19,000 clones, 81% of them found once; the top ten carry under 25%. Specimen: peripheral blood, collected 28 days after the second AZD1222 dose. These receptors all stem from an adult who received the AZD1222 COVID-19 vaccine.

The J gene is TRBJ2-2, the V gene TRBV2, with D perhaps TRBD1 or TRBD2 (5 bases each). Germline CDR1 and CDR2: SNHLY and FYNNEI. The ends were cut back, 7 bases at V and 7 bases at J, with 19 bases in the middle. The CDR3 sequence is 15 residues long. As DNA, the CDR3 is TGTGCCAGCACCGGGAATCCGGGGACGAGCGGGGAGCTGTTTTTT. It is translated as CASTGNPGTSGELFF. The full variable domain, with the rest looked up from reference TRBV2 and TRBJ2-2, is EPEVTQTPSHQVTQMGQEVILRCVPISNHLYFYWYRQILGQKVEFLVSFYNNEISEKSEIFDDQFSVERPDGSNFTLKIRSTKLEDSAMYFCASTGNPGTSGELFFGEGSRLTVL.

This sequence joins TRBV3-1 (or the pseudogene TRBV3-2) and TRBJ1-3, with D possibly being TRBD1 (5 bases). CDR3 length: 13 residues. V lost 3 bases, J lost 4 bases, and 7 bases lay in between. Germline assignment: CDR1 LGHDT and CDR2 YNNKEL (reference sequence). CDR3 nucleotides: TGTGCCAGCAGCCAGGGGCAGGGAAACACCATATATTTT. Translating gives CASSQGQGNTIYF.

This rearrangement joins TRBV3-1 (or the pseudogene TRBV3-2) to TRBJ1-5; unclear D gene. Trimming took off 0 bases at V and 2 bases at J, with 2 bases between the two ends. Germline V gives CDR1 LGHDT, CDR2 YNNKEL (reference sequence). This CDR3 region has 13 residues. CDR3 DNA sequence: TGTGCCAGCAGCCAAGATGGCAATCAGCCCCAGCATTTT. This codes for CASSQDGNQPQHF.

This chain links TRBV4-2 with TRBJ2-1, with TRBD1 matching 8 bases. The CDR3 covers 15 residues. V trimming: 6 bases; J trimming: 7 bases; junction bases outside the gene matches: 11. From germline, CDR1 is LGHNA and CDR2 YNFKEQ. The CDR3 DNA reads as TGTGCCAGCAGTCTTAGGACAGGGCGGGTAAATGAGCAGTTCTTC. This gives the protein CASSLRTGRVNEQFF.

Here the CDR3 reads CASSILSRSLAGGTGELFF. In nucleotides, the CDR3 is TGTGCCAGTAGTATTCTATCGAGGTCGCTAGCGGGAGGAACCGGGGAGCTGTTTTTT. The rearrangement links TRBV19 to TRBJ2-2; 11 bases fit TRBD2. The CDR3 runs 19 residues. The trim removed 3 bases at V and 5 bases at J, leaving 14 bases unmatched. Germline loops: CDR1 LNHDA, CDR2 SQIVND (reference sequence).

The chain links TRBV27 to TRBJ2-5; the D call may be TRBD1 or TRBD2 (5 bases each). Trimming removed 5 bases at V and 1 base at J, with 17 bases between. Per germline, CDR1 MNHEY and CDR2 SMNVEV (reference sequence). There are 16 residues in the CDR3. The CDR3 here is CASSPRKFGGQETQYF. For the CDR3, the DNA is TGTGCCAGCAGTCCCCGTAAATTTGGGGGCCAAGAGACCCAGTACTTC.

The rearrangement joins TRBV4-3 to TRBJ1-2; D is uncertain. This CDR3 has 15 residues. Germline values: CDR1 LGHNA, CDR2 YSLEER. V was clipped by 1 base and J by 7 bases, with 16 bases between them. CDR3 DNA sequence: TGCGCCAGCAGCCAAGTTGGAGGGATCCTGGGTGGCTACACCTTC. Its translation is CASSQVGGILGGYTF.

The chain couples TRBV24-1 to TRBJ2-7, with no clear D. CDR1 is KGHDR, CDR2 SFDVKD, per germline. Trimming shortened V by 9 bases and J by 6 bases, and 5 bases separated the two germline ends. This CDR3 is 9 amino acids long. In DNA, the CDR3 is TGTGCCACCCTCCGCGAGCAGTACTTC. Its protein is CATLREQYF.

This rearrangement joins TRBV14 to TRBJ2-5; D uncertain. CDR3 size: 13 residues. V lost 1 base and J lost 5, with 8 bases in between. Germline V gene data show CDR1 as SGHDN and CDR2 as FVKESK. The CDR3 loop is CASSQGPFETQYF. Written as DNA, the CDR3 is TGTGCCAGCAGCCAAGGACCGTTTGAGACCCAGTACTTC.

DNA of the CDR3: TGTGCCAGCAGTGAGAGTTCTAACTATGGCTACACCTTC. This encodes CASSESSNYGYTF. The rearrangement uses TRBV6-1 and TRBJ1-2, with D unclear. With 3 bases removed from V and 0 bases from J, the gap between germline ends came to 5 bases. The CDR3 has 13 amino acids. Looked up from germline, CDR1 is MNHNS and CDR2 is SASEGT.